The 10 T cell receptor beta chains below come from one sample, sequenced in a study of early T cells in non-severe SARS-CoV-2 infection. From the 5' RACE reads, TCRdb called clonotypes with MiXCR, one entry per CDR3 protein. The sample has 45,000 to 75,000 distinct CDR3 sequences; 8.9% are singletons. The sample consisted of whole blood. The receptor source for this set is an adult who was a healthcare worker with PCR-confirmed SARS-CoV-2 infection or an uninfected control (not recorded which).

This clonotype was detected ten times or more. This chain uses TRBV10-3 with TRBJ1-5, with 7 nucleotides matching TRBD1. Germline trimming cut 11 bases from V and 2 bases from J; bases unmatched to any gene: 6. CDR1 and CDR2 (germline): ENHRY, SYGVKD. The CDR3 totals 13 residues. The CDR3 DNA is TGTGCCGTCACAGGGGACGGCAATCAGCCCCAGCATTTT. This translates into CAVTGDGNQPQHF.

This clonotype was seen a few times. The chain joins TRBV27 to TRBJ1-4; D uncertain. Trimming stripped 8 bases from V and 1 base from J, with 11 bases between. Germline CDR1 reads MNHEY; CDR2 reads SMNVEV (reference sequence). This CDR3 has 14 residues. The CDR3 reads CASGPLGTNEKLFF. DNA for the CDR3: TGTGCCAGCGGGCCGTTAGGAACTAATGAAAAACTGTTTTTT. The full variable domain, rest sourced from reference TRBV27 and TRBJ1-4, is EAQVTQNPRYLITVTGKKLTVTCSQNMNHEYMSWYRQDPGLGLRQIYYSMNVEVTDKGDVPEGYKVSRKEKRNFPLILESPSPNQTSLYFCASGPLGTNEKLFFGSGTQLSVL.

V is TRBV7-2 and J is TRBJ1-1; D not resolved. V lost 0 bases, J lost 3 bases, and 8 bases lay in between. This CDR3 comprises 14 residues. Germline lookup yields CDR1 SGHTA and CDR2 FQGNSA. The CDR3 loop reads CASSLAPFYTEAFF. CDR3 in DNA: TGTGCCAGCAGCTTAGCCCCGTTTTACACTGAAGCTTTCTTT.

This clonotype was found a few times. The V call is TRBV29-1, the J call TRBJ1-1; D is undetermined. Trimming cost V 6 bases and J 1 base, with 15 bases left between them. The CDR3 is made up of 14 amino acids. In germline, CDR1 is SQVTM, CDR2 ANQGSEA. In DNA, the CDR3 is TGCAGCGTCCCCCTAGAGCCCGGGAACACTGAAGCTTTCTTT. It encodes CSVPLEPGNTEAFF.

The chain uses TRBV9 and TRBJ2-7; D is uncertain. Trimming shortened V by 3 bases and J by 0 bases, and 7 bases separated the two germline ends. The CDR3 covers 13 residues. Per germline, CDR1 SGDLS and CDR2 YYNGEE. CDR3 DNA: TGTGCCAGCAGCGACGGCCCCTCCTACGAGCAGTACTTC. The encoded protein is CASSDGPSYEQYF.

Many counts were recorded for this clonotype. This chain connects TRBV7-9 to TRBJ2-1, with D possibly being TRBD2 (6 bases). Deletions cut 5 bases from V and 7 bases from J, with 9 bases between. This CDR3 comprises 12 residues. Germline V gene sequence: CDR1 SEHNR, CDR2 FQNEAQ (reference sequence). The CDR3 sequence is CASSLLANEQFF. CDR3 nucleotides: TGTGCCAGCAGCCTACTAGCTAATGAGCAGTTCTTC.

This clonotype was detected ten times or more. J is TRBJ2-1 and V is TRBV12-3 or TRBV12-4, with TRBD1 identical over 9 bases. This CDR3 comprises 14 residues. Trimming cost V 10 bases and J 2 bases; bases outside gene matches: 6. This CDR3 is CATKTGGTYNEQFF. The CDR3 DNA reads TGTGCCACTAAAACAGGGGGCACCTACAATGAGCAGTTCTTC.

There are many counts of this clonotype. The chain has TRBV15 and TRBJ1-1; D unclear. The V gene's germline CDR1 is LNHNV and CDR2 YYDKDF (reference sequence). The V and J ends lost 1 base and 1 base respectively, with 4 bases between them. CDR3 length: 13 residues. CDR3 residues: CATSRVGNTEAFF. CDR3 coding DNA: TGTGCCACCAGCAGAGTGGGGAACACTGAAGCTTTCTTT.

This clonotype was counted ten times or more. This rearrangement joins TRBV18 to TRBJ1-1, with TRBD1 identical over 11 bases. The CDR3 extends over 13 amino acids. V shed 8 bases and J 5 bases; nucleotides not matched to a gene: 4. Germline CDR1 reads KGHSH; CDR2 reads LQKENI. CDR3 DNA sequence: TGTGCCAGCGCCGGGACAGGGGGTACTGAAGCTTTCTTT. Protein product: CASAGTGGTEAFF.

The table lists this clonotype with many counts. The chain joins TRBV7-8 to TRBJ1-2, with 9 nucleotides matching TRBD1. The germline V gene has CDR1 SGHVS and CDR2 FQNEAQ. The ends lost 4 bases at V and 3 bases at J; junction bases unmatched: 6. The CDR3 length is 15 residues. CDR3 sequence reads: CASSSARTGDYGYTF. The CDR3 DNA reads TGTGCCAGCAGCTCTGCCCGGACAGGGGACTATGGCTACACCTTC.